These 29 T cell receptor beta chains were sequenced from one sample in a study of T cells in narcolepsy. TCRdb keeps only in-frame clones here, not all; method: immunoSEQ multiplex PCR. The table shows about 40,000 clones, with 70% to 85% occurring only once. What was sequenced was CD45RA- memory CD4+ T cells from PBMCs. The source of these receptors is a human donor with narcolepsy.

This chain uses TRBV4-2 with TRBJ1-5, with D unresolved. Trimming cost V 0 bases and J 7 bases, with 7 bases left between them. The CDR3 is 13 amino acids. CDR1 is LGHNA, CDR2 YNFKEQ, per germline. The CDR3 is CASSQDRGQPQHF. The CDR3 nucleotides are TGTGCCAGCAGCCAAGACAGAGGCCAGCCCCAGCATTTT.

The rearrangement joins TRBV2 to TRBJ1-3; no definite D call. The CDR3 has 13 amino acids. Germline CDR1 is SNHLY and CDR2 is FYNNEI. The V and J ends lost 4 bases and 0 bases respectively, with 4 bases between them. This CDR3 is CASSVSSGNTIYF. The CDR3 region has the DNA TGTGCCAGCAGTGTTAGCTCTGGAAACACCATATATTTT.

This clone occurred once. The chain recombines TRBV6-5 with TRBJ2-2; D gene unclear. Germline CDR1 reads MNHEY; CDR2 reads SVGAGI. The CDR3 is 14 amino acids. Trimming stripped 4 bases from V and 1 base from J, with 7 bases between. For the CDR3, the DNA is TGTGCCAGCAGTTGGGTGATGAACACCGGGGAGCTGTTTTTT. It translates to CASSWVMNTGELFF.

V is TRBV15 and J is TRBJ1-4; unclear D gene. The germline V gene encodes CDR1 LNHNV and CDR2 YYDKDF (reference sequence). Trimming stripped 0 bases from V and 4 bases from J, with 9 bases between. CDR3 size: 15 residues. The CDR3 protein is CATSRETEGNEKLFF. DNA for the CDR3: TGTGCCACCAGCAGAGAAACAGAGGGTAATGAAAAACTGTTTTTT.

The chain recombines TRBV27 with TRBJ1-2, with D possibly TRBD1 on 5 matching bases. V lost 5 bases to trimming and J lost 4 bases, with 17 bases between them. Germline CDR1 MNHEY, CDR2 SMNVEV (reference sequence). The CDR3 extends over 15 amino acids. The CDR3 is CASSPTWTNRYGYTF. CDR3 sequence (DNA): TGTGCCAGCAGTCCCACCTGGACAAACCGCTATGGCTACACCTTC.

Worth noting for this clone: The same CDR3 also results from other DNA sequences found in this sample. The genes are TRBV5-3 and TRBJ2-3; D might be TRBD2 (6 bases). TRBV5-3 is recorded as an ORF, its role being uncertain. Trimming took off 0 bases at V and 3 bases at J, with 20 bases between the two ends. The CDR3 is made up of 18 amino acids. The CDR3 reads CARSLEERGGIETDTQYF. CDR3 bases: TGTGCCAGAAGCTTGGAAGAAAGGGGCGGGATTGAGACAGATACGCAGTATTTT.

This rearrangement joins TRBV2 to TRBJ2-2; D is possibly TRBD1 (5 bases). The CDR3 sequence is 14 residues long. With 5 bases removed from V and 4 bases from J, the gap between germline ends came to 11 bases. Germline CDR1 SNHLY, CDR2 FYNNEI. The CDR3 bases are TGTGCCAGCAGTCTTACAGGCATCACCGGGGAGCTGTTTTTT. The encoded protein is CASSLTGITGELFF. The entire variable domain, with the rest obtained from reference TRBV2 and TRBJ2-2, is as follows: EPEVTQTPSHQVTQMGQEVILRCVPISNHLYFYWYRQILGQKVEFLVSFYNNEISEKSEIFDDQFSVERPDGSNFTLKIRSTKLEDSAMYFCASSLTGITGELFFGEGSRLTVL.

This chain connects TRBV7-2 to TRBJ2-5, with D perhaps being TRBD1 or TRBD2 (5 bases each). The V end lost 2 bases, the J end lost 0 bases, and 10 bases lay between the germline ends. The CDR3 has 15 residues. In germline, CDR1 is SGHTA, CDR2 FQGNSA. In nucleotides, the CDR3 is TGTGCCAGCAGCTTACGTAGAGGGGACCAAGAGACCCAGTACTTC. Its protein product is CASSLRRGDQETQYF.

The genes are TRBV4-3 and TRBJ1-2; D gene unclear. This CDR3 is built from 16 residues. The germline V gene encodes CDR1 LGHNA and CDR2 YSLEER. The V and J ends lost 0 bases and 3 bases respectively, with 14 bases between them. CDR3 DNA sequence: TGCGCCAGCAGCCAAGAGGCGCGGTGGGCGGACTATGGCTACACCTTC. Its translation: CASSQEARWADYGYTF.

CDR3 protein: CASSISGATSYEQYF. CDR3 DNA sequence: TGTGCCAGTAGTATATCGGGGGCGACGTCCTACGAGCAGTACTTC. The chain links TRBV19 to TRBJ2-7, with D perhaps being TRBD1 or TRBD2 (6 bases each). The CDR3 consists of 15 residues. Trimming shortened V by 2 bases and J by 1 base, and 12 bases separated the two germline ends. The germline gives CDR1 LNHDA, CDR2 SQIVND (reference sequence).

This chain links TRBV18 with TRBJ2-1, with 8 positions matching TRBD1. CDR3 length: 15 amino acids. Germline assignment: CDR1 KGHSH and CDR2 LQKENI. The junction had 9 bases not matched to a gene; V was cut back by 6 bases and J by 5 bases. The CDR3 reads CASSAGGLSNNEQFF. DNA of the CDR3: TGTGCCAGCTCGGCAGGGGGCCTAAGTAACAATGAGCAGTTCTTC.

The rearrangement links TRBV14 to TRBJ2-7; 14 bases are shared with TRBD2. V shed 4 bases and J 7 bases; nucleotides not matched to a gene: 6. The CDR3 consists of 15 residues. The germline V gene encodes CDR1 SGHDN and CDR2 FVKESK. The CDR3 here is CASSPRLAGGREQYF. The CDR3, as DNA: TGTGCCAGCAGCCCGCGACTAGCGGGGGGGCGTGAGCAGTACTTC.

The gene calls are TRBV27 and TRBJ1-4; D remains ambiguous. Per the germline V gene, CDR1 is MNHEY and CDR2 is SMNVEV (reference sequence). Deletions cut 4 bases from V and 8 bases from J, with 17 bases between. There are 15 residues in the CDR3. CDR3 region: CASSSRWGVSEKLFF. The CDR3 nucleotides read TGTGCCAGCAGTTCCCGTTGGGGTGTTAGCGAAAAACTGTTTTTT.

This clone was seen only once. The chain has TRBV2 and TRBJ2-1, with 9 bases fitting TRBD2. The CDR3 loop spans 15 amino acids. The germline V gene has CDR1 SNHLY and CDR2 FYNNEI. V dropped 6 bases and J dropped 8; count of bases not matched to a gene: 11. The CDR3 DNA sequence: TGTGCCAGCAGCCCCGGCGGGGGGGCCCCCCATGAGCAGTTCTTC. Translated, it gives CASSPGGGAPHEQFF. Full variable domain (outside the CDR3, taken from reference TRBV2 and TRBJ2-1): EPEVTQTPSHQVTQMGQEVILRCVPISNHLYFYWYRQILGQKVEFLVSFYNNEISEKSEIFDDQFSVERPDGSNFTLKIRSTKLEDSAMYFCASSPGGGAPHEQFFGPGTRLTVL.

The J gene is TRBJ1-2, the V gene TRBV14; a weak D match, TRBD1 (6 bases). The CDR3 is made up of 12 amino acids. Germline V gives CDR1 SGHDN, CDR2 FVKESK. The CDR3 DNA reads TGTGCGTGGGGGGCCCTCAACTATGGCTACACCTTC. It specifies CAWGALNYGYTF.

The rearrangement joins TRBV15 to TRBJ2-5; TRBD2 matches at 10 bases. The CDR3 contains 17 residues. The germline V gene has CDR1 LNHNV and CDR2 YYDKDF (reference sequence). With 0 bases clipped from V and 1 base from J, the junction kept 5 bases outside the gene matches. CDR3 protein: CATSRDLASGGQETQYF. The CDR3 nucleotides read TGTGCCACCAGCAGAGATCTGGCTAGCGGGGGCCAAGAGACCCAGTACTTC.

The V gene is TRBV5-6, the J gene TRBJ2-7; no clear D gene. V gave up 4 bases and J gave up 6 bases, with 8 bases separating them. The CDR3 sequence is 11 residues long. CDR1 and CDR2 (germline): SGHDT, YYEEEE. CDR3 protein: CASSLTSEQYF. DNA of the CDR3: TGTGCCAGCAGCCTGACCAGCGAGCAGTACTTC.

This clone was detected only a few times. The CDR3 sequence: CASSPLAGGKQFF. CDR3 coding DNA: TGTGCCAGCAGCCCGCTAGCGGGGGGGAAGCAGTTCTTC. This chain links TRBV7-2 with TRBJ2-1; TRBD2 agrees at 12 bases. The CDR3 totals 13 residues. Trimming at V came to 5 bases and at J to 11 bases, leaving 4 bases not matched to a gene. Germline assignment: CDR1 SGHTA and CDR2 FQGNSA.

The J gene is TRBJ1-4, the V gene TRBV4-2, with D perhaps TRBD1 (5 bases). CDR3 length: 15 amino acids. V dropped 0 bases and J dropped 6 bases, with 11 bases sitting between them. Germline V gene sequence: CDR1 LGHNA, CDR2 YNFKEQ. This CDR3 reads CASSQEGGGYEKLFF. CDR3 nucleotides: TGTGCCAGCAGCCAAGAGGGGGGAGGGTATGAAAAACTGTTTTTT.

This rearrangement joins TRBV7-8 to TRBJ2-7, with 8 bases lining up with TRBD1. This CDR3 is 15 amino acids long. Germline CDR1 reads SGHVS; CDR2 reads FQNEAQ. The J segment lost 4 bases and the V segment lost 5 bases, leaving 10 bases of the junction unmatched. CDR3 bases: TGTGCCAGCAGCCCAACCGGGACAGGCCCTTACGAGCAGTACTTC. This gives the protein CASSPTGTGPYEQYF.

The CDR3 reads CAWSRGLGEQFF. The CDR3 DNA is TGTGCCTGGAGCCGGGGGCTAGGGGAGCAGTTCTTC. The gene calls are TRBV30 and TRBJ2-1; tentatively, D is TRBD1 or TRBD2 (6 bases each). V was pared by 3 bases and J by 10 bases, with 13 bases between. This CDR3 contains 12 residues. Germline V gives CDR1 GTSNPN, CDR2 SVGIG (reference sequence).

The chain combines TRBV19 with TRBJ1-2; no reliable D call. Germline V gene sequence: CDR1 LNHDA, CDR2 SQIVND (reference sequence). The CDR3 spans 13 residues. Trimming pared 3 bases from V and 0 bases from J, leaving 5 bases between. The CDR3 loop is CASSIGSNYGYTF. In nucleotides, the CDR3 is TGTGCCAGTAGTATCGGCTCTAACTATGGCTACACCTTC.

This clone was seen more than once but under ten times. The rearrangement uses TRBV19 and TRBJ1-5; the match to TRBD1 covers 9 bases. Trimming cost V 6 bases and J 6 bases; bases outside gene matches: 6. The length of the CDR3 is 14 residues. The germline V gene has CDR1 LNHDA and CDR2 SQIVND (reference sequence). CDR3 bases: TGTGCCAGTAGCAAGGGACAGGGCGGTCAGCCCCAGCATTTT. Translated: CASSKGQGGQPQHF.

This clone came up a few times. The V call is TRBV10-2, the J call TRBJ2-6; the D is unclear. Germline V gene lookup returns CDR1 WSHSY and CDR2 SAAADI. V lost 6 bases and J 2 bases, leaving 8 bases between the germline ends. The CDR3 has 14 residues. CDR3 nucleotides: TGCGCCAGCAGGATTGGGGCTGGGGCCAACGTCCTGACTTTC. Residues: CASRIGAGANVLTF.

A remark on this clone: Mismatch with germline at one junction end may stem from a read error. The chain recombines TRBV30 with TRBJ2-1; possible D gene TRBD2, 7 bases. CDR3 length: 11 amino acids. CDR1 and CDR2 (germline): GTSNPN, SVGIG (reference sequence). CDR3 loop: CAWIAGARKLF. The CDR3 DNA reads as TGTGCCTGGATTGCGGGGGCCCGGAAACTCTTC.

This chain joins TRBV27 and TRBJ2-7, with D perhaps matching TRBD1 (7 bases). The CDR3 is 15 residues long. Germline V gene lookup returns CDR1 MNHEY and CDR2 SMNVEV (reference sequence). The V end was cut by 6 bases, the J end by 2 bases, with 17 bases between. The CDR3 bases are TGTGCCAGCAGCCGAGGGGAGGACAGGACCTACGAGCAGTACTTC. It is translated as CASSRGEDRTYEQYF.

In the case of this clone: The sample carries other DNA sequences with the same CDR3. The V call is TRBV6-6, the J call TRBJ1-2; D gene ambiguous. The CDR3 totals 14 residues. V lost 0 bases, J lost 5 bases, and 10 bases lay in between. CDR1 is MNHNY and CDR2 is SVGAGI in the germline V gene (reference sequence). The CDR3 loop reads CASSYSKGNYGYTF. Written as DNA, the CDR3 is TGTGCCAGCAGTTACTCCAAGGGAAATTATGGCTACACCTTC.

This rearrangement joins TRBV5-1 to TRBJ2-7, with a possible D match to TRBD1 (6 bases). The CDR3 contains 12 residues. The ends were cut back, 6 bases at V and 4 bases at J, with 11 bases in the middle. Germline CDR1 reads SGHRS; CDR2 reads YFSETQ. CDR3 nucleotides: TGCGCCAGCACGGGACACTCTTACGAGCAGTACTTC. Translation gives CASTGHSYEQYF.

The CDR3 region is CASSFGGSLNTEAFF. CDR3 nucleotide sequence: TGTGCCAGCAGCTTCGGTGGCAGCCTGAACACTGAAGCTTTCTTT. V usage is TRBV5-4 and J usage is TRBJ1-1, with D unclear. The CDR3 has 15 amino acids. The V gene's germline CDR1 is SGHNT and CDR2 YYREEE (reference sequence). V was pared by 2 bases and J by 0 bases, with 11 bases between.